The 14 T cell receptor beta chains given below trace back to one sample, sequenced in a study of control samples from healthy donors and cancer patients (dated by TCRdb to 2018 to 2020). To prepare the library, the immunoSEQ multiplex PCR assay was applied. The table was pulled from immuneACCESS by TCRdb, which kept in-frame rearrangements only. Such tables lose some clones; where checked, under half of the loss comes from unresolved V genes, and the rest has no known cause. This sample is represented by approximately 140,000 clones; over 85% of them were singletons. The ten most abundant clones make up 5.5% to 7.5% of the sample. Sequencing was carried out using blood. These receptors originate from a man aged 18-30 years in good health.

In DNA, the CDR3 is TGTGCCAGCAGCCCTAGCGGGGCGGAGACCCAGTACTTC. This sequence encodes CASSPSGAETQYF. The rearrangement uses TRBV7-9 and TRBJ2-5; 9 bases are a match to TRBD2. The CDR3 length is 13 residues. Germline loops: CDR1 SEHNR, CDR2 FQNEAQ (reference sequence). Trimming removed 5 bases from V and 5 bases from J; junction bases left unmatched: 3. Full variable domain (outside the CDR3, taken from reference TRBV7-9 and TRBJ2-5): DTGVSQNPRHKITKRGQNVTFRCDPISEHNRLYWYRQTLGQGPEFLTYFQNEAQLEKSRLLSDRFSAERPKGSFSTLEIQRTEQGDSAMYLCASSPSGAETQYFGPGTRLLVL.

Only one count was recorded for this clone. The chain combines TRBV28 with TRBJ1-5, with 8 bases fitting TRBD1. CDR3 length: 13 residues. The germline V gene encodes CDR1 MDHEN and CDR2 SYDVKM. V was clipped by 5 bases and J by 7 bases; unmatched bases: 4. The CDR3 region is CASSGQGVQPQHF. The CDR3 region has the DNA TGTGCCAGCAGTGGACAGGGTGTACAGCCCCAGCATTTT.

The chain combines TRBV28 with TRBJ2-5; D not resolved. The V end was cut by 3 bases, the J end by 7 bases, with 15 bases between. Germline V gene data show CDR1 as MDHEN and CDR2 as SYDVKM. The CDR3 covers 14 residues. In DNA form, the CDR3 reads TGTGCCAGCAGTTTGCAGTCGGGTGTGTTGACCCAGTACTTC. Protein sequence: CASSLQSGVLTQYF.

CDR3 sequence (DNA): TGTGCCAGCAGCATTTACCGGGACACCAATTCACCCCTCCACTTT. As protein: CASSIYRDTNSPLHF. J is TRBJ1-6 and V is TRBV21-1; the D call of TRBD1 is as the table states it, not checked on the DNA. TRBV21-1 is labeled a pseudogene. The CDR3 extends over 15 amino acids.

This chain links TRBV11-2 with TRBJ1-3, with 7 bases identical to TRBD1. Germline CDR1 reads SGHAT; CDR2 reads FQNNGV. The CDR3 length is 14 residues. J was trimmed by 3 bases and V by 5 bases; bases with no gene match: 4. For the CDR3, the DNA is TGTGCCAGCAGCCCGGGGACAGTTGGAAACACCATATATTTT. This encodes CASSPGTVGNTIYF.

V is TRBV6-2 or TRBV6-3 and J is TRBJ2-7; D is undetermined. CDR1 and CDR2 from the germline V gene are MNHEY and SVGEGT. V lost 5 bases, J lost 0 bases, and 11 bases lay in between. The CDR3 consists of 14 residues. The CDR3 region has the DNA TGTGCCAGCAGTCTAGTCTCCGACTCCTACGAGCAGTACTTC. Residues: CASSLVSDSYEQYF.

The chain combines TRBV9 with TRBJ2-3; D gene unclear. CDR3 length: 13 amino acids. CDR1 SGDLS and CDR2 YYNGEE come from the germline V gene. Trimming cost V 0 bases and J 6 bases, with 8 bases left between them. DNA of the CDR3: TGTGCCAGCAGCGTAGTCCCCGGGGATACGCAGTATTTT. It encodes CASSVVPGDTQYF. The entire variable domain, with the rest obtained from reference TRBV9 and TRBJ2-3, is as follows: DSGVTQTPKHLITATGQRVTLRCSPRSGDLSVYWYQQSLDQGLQFLIQYYNGEERAKGNILERFSAQQFPDLHSELNLSSLELGDSALYFCASSVVPGDTQYFGPGTRLTVL.

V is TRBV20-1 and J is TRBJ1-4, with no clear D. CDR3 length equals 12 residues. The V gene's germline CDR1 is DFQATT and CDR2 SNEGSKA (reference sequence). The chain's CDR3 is CTASSTNEKLFF. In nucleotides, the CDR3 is TGCACCGCTAGTTCAACTAATGAAAAACTGTTTTTT.

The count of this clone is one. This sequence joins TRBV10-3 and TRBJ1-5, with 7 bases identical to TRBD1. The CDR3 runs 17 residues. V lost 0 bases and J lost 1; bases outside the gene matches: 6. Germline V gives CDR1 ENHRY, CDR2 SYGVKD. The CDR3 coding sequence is TGTGCCATCAGTGAGTCGATTTCACAGGGGAGCAATCAGCCCCAGCATTTT. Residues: CAISESISQGSNQPQHF.

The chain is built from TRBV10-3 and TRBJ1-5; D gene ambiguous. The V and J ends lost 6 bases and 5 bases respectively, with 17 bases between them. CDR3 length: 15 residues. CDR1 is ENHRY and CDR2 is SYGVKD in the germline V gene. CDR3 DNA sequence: TGTGCCATCAGCGAGACCCCTTACCCCGATCAGCCCCAGCATTTT. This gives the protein CAISETPYPDQPQHF.

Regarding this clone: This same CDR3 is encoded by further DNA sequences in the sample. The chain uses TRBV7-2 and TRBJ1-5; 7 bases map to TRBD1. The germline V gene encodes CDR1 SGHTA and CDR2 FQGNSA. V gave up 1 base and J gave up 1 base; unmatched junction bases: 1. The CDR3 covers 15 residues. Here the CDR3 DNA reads TGTGCCAGCAGCTTAGACAGGGGCAGCAATCAGCCCCAGCATTTT. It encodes CASSLDRGSNQPQHF.

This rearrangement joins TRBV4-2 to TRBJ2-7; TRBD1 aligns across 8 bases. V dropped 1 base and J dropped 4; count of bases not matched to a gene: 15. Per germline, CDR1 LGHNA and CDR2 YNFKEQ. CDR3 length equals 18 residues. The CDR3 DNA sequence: TGTGCCAGCAGCCAAGTTTCGCATGATTCAGGGGGCCGGTACGAGCAGTACTTC. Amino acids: CASSQVSHDSGGRYEQYF.

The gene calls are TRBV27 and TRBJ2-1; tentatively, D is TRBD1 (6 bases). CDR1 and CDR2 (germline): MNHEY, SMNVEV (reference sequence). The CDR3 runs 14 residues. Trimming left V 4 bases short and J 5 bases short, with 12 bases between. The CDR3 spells CASSSNRENNEQFF. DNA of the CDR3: TGTGCCAGCAGTTCCAACAGGGAAAACAATGAGCAGTTCTTC.

The CDR3 protein is CASSTELANEKLFF. For the CDR3, the DNA is TGTGCCAGCAGCACAGAGTTAGCTAATGAAAAACTGTTTTTT. This chain uses TRBV21-1 with TRBJ1-4. TRBV21-1 is reported as a pseudogene. This CDR3 comprises 14 residues.